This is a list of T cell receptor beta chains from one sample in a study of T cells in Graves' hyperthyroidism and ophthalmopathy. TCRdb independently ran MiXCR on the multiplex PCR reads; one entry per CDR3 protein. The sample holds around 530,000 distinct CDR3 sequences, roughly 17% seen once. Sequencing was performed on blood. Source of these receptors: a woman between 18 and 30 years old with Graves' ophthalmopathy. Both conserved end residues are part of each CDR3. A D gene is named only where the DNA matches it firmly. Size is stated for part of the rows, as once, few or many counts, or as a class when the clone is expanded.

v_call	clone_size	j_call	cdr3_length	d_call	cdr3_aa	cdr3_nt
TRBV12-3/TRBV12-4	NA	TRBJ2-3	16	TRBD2	CASSYGLAPRTDTQYF	TGTGCCAGCAGCTACGGACTAGCGCCACGCACAGATACGCAGTATTTT
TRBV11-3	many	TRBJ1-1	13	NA	CASRAAPEHEAFF	TGTGCCAGCAGGGCGGCCCCAGAGCATGAAGCTTTCTTT
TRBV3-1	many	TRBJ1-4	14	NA	CASSQDNGLGGLFF	TGTGCCAGCAGCCAAGATAACGGACTAGGCGGACTGTTTTTT
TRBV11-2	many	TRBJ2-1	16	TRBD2	CASSLEASGSYNEQFF	TGTGCCAGCAGCTTAGAGGCTAGCGGCTCCTACAATGAGCAGTTCTTC
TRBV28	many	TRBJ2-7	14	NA	CASSLAVSSYEQYF	TGTGCCAGCAGTTTAGCGGTAAGCTCCTACGAGCAGTACTTC
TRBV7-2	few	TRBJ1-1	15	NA	CASSQRATSVAEAFF	TGTGCCAGCAGCCAAAGAGCGACCTCGGTTGCTGAAGCTTTCTTT
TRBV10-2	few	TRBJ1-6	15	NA	CASSLRDLGDSPLHF	TGCGCCAGCAGTCTCAGGGATTTAGGAGATTCACCCCTCCACTTT
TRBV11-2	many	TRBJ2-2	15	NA	CASSLEGREGGELFF	TGTGCCAGCAGCTTAGAGGGCAGGGAAGGAGGGGAGCTGTTTTTT
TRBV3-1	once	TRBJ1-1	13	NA	CASSGGGITEAFF	TGTGCCAGCAGTGGGGGAGGTATCACTGAAGCTTTCTTT
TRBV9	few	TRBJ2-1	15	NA	CASSAEGRPPNEQFF	TGTGCCAGCAGCGCTGAGGGTCGCCCTCCTAATGAGCAGTTCTTC
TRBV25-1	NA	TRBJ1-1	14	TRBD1	CASSGSHRGTEAFF	TGTGCCAGCAGTGGCTCCCACAGGGGTACTGAAGCTTTCTTT
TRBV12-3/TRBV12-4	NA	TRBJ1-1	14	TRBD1	CASGFGTGQTKAFF	TGTGCCAGCGGTTTTGGGACAGGGCAGACTAAAGCTTTCTTT
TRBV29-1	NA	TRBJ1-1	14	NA	CSVDRGPLNTEAFF	TGCAGCGTTGATCGGGGGCCCTTGAACACTGAAGCTTTCTTT
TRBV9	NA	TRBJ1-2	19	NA	CASSATSGLEPVPFYGYTF	TGTGCCAGCAGCGCTACGAGTGGACTAGAACCCGTACCGTTCTATGGCTACACCTTC
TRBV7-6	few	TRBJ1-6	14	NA	CASSPDSSLLPLHF	TGTGCCAGCAGCCCCGACAGTAGTCTTCTCCCCCTCCACTTT
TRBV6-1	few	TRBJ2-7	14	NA	CATPLGRYAYEQYF	TGTGCCACCCCCCTCGGGCGGTACGCCTACGAGCAGTACTTC
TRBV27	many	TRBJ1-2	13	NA	CASSFGVNYGYTF	TGTGCCAGCAGTTTTGGTGTGAACTATGGCTACACCTTC
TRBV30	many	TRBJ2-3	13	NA	CAWEGRSTDTQYF	TGTGCCTGGGAGGGGCGAAGCACAGATACGCAGTATTTT